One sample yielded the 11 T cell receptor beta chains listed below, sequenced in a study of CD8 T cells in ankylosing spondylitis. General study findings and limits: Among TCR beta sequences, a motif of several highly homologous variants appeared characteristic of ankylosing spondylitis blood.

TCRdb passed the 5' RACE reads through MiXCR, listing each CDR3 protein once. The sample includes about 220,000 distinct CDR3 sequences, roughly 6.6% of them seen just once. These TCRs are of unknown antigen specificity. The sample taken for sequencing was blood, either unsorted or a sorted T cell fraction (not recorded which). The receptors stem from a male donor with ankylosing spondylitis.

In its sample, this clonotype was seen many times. The CDR3 region is CASSVGSGRAYEQYF. The CDR3 nucleotides read TGTGCCAGCAGCGTAGGTAGCGGGAGGGCCTACGAGCAGTACTTC. The rearrangement links TRBV9 to TRBJ2-7; 11 nucleotides match TRBD2. In germline, CDR1 is SGDLS, CDR2 YYNGEE. This CDR3 is 15 amino acids long. After removal of 0 bases from V and 2 bases from J, the junction contained 1 base not matched to a gene. Full variable domain (missing parts from reference TRBV9 and TRBJ2-7): DSGVTQTPKHLITATGQRVTLRCSPRSGDLSVYWYQQSLDQGLQFLIQYYNGEERAKGNILERFSAQQFPDLHSELNLSSLELGDSALYFCASSVGSGRAYEQYFGPGTRLTVT.

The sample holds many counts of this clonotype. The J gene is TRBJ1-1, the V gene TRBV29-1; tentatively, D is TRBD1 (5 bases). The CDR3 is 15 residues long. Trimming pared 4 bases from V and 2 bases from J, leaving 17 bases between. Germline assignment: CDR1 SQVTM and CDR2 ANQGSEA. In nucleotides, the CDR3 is TGCAGCGTTGTAGCGCGGGGGTATGGAAACACTGAAGCTTTCTTT. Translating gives CSVVARGYGNTEAFF.

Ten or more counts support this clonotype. CDR3 loop: CASSLAEGVPGTDTQYF. The CDR3 DNA follows: TGTGCCAGCAGCTTAGCGGAGGGTGTCCCAGGCACAGATACGCAGTATTTT. The chain has TRBV7-9 and TRBJ2-3; the D gene is possibly TRBD2 (6 bases). Germline V CDR1 and CDR2: SEHNR, FQNEAQ (reference sequence). This CDR3 contains 17 residues. V was shortened by 0 bases and J by 1 base, with 14 bases between the two germline ends.

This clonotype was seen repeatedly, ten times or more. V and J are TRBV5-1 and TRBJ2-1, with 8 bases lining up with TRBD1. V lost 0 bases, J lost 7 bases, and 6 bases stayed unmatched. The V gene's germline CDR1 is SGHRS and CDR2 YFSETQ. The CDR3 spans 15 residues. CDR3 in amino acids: CASSLAAGGGNEQFF. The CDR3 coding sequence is TGCGCCAGCAGCTTGGCGGCAGGGGGCGGGAATGAGCAGTTCTTC.

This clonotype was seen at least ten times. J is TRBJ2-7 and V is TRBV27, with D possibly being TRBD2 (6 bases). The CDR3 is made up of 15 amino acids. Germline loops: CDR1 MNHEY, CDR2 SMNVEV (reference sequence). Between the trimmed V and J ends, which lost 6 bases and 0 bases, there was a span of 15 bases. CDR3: CASSSPRESSYEQYF. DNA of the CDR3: TGTGCCAGCAGCTCCCCCCGGGAGTCCTCCTACGAGCAGTACTTC.

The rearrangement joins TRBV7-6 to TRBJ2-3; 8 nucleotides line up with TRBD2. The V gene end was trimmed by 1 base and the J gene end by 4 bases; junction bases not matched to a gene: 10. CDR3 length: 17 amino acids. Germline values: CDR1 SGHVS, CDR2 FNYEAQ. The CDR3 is CASSLGLALAGADTQYF. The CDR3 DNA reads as TGTGCCAGCAGCTTAGGCCTGGCGCTAGCGGGCGCAGATACGCAGTATTTT.

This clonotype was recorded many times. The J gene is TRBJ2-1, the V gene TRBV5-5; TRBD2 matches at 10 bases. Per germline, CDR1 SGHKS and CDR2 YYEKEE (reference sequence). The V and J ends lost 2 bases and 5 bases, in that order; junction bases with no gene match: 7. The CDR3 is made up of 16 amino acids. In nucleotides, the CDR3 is TGTGCCAGCAGCTTTGCACTAGCGGGGAGGGACAATGAGCAGTTCTTC. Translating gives CASSFALAGRDNEQFF.

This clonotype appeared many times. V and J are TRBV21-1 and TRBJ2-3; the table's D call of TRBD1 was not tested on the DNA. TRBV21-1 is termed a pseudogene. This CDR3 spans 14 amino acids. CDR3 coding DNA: TGTGCCATCCCGGGACAGGGGAACACAGATACGCAGTATTTT. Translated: CAIPGQGNTDTQYF.

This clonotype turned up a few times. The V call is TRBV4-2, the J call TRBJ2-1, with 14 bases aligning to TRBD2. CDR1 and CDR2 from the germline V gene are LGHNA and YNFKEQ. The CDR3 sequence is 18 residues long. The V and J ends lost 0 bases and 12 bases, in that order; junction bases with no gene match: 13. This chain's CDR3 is CASSQDRVGTSGGLLQFF. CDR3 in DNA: TGTGCCAGCAGCCAAGATAGAGTCGGGACTAGCGGGGGTTTGTTGCAGTTCTTC.

The CDR3 is CASSPTGYSPLHF. The CDR3 coding sequence is TGTGCCAGCAGCCCGACAGGATATTCACCCCTCCACTTT. The V and J genes are TRBV2 and TRBJ1-6; perhaps TRBD1 as D (6 bases). The germline V and J ends were trimmed by 6 bases and 8 bases, with 11 bases remaining between them. The CDR3 extends over 13 amino acids. The germline gives CDR1 SNHLY, CDR2 FYNNEI. Using reference TRBV2 and TRBJ1-6 for the parts outside the CDR3, the full variable domain is EPEVTQTPSHQVTQMGQEVILRCVPISNHLYFYWYRQILGQKVEFLVSFYNNEISEKSEIFDDQFSVERPDGSNFTLKIRSTKLEDSAMYFCASSPTGYSPLHFGNGTRLTVT.

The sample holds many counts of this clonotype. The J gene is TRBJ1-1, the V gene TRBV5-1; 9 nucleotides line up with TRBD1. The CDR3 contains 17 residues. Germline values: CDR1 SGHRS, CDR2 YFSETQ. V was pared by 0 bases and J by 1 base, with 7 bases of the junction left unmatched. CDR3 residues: CASSLVGTGTENTEAFF. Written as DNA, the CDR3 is TGCGCCAGCAGCTTGGTGGGGACAGGGACGGAGAACACTGAAGCTTTCTTT. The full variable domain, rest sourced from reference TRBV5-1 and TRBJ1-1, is KAGVTQTPRYLIKTRGQQVTLSCSPISGHRSVSWYQQTPGQGLQFLFEYFSETQRNKGNFPGRFSGRQFSNSRSEMNVSTLELGDSALYLCASSLVGTGTENTEAFFGQGTRLTVV.